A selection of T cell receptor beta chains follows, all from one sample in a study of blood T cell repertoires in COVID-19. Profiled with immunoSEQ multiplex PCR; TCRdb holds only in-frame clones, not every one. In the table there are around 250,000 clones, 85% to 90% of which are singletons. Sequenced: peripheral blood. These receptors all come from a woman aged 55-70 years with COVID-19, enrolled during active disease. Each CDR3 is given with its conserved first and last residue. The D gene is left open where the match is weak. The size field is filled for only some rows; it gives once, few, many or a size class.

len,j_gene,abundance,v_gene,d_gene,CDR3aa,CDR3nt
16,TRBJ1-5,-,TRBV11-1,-,CASRRTEHNHNQPQHF,TGTGCCAGCAGACGGACAGAGCACAATCATAATCAGCCCCAGCATTTT
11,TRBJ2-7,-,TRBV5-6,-,CASSHFYEQYF,TGTGCCAGCAGCCACTTCTACGAGCAGTACTTC
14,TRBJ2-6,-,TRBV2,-,CASSSGSGANVLTF,TGTGCCAGCAGTTCGGGGTCTGGGGCCAACGTCCTGACTTTC
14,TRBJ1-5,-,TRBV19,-,CASSPRYSNQPQHF,TGTGCCAGTAGTCCCCGTTATAGCAATCAGCCCCAGCATTTT
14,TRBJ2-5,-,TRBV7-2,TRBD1,CASSPRTGGETQYF,TGTGCCAGCAGCCCTCGTACAGGGGGGGAGACCCAGTACTTC
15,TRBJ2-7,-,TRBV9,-,CASTKGAGGSYEQYF,TGTGCCAGCACCAAGGGGGCGGGGGGCTCCTACGAGCAGTACTTC
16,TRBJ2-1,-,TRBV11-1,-,CASSLSLGLSYNEQFF,TGTGCCAGCAGCTTAAGTTTGGGCTTGTCCTACAATGAGCAGTTCTTC
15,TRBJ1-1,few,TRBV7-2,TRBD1,CASSFATGGNTEAFF,TGTGCCAGCAGCTTCGCGACAGGGGGGAACACTGAAGCTTTCTTT
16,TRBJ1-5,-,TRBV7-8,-,CASSSTKGYSNQPQHF,TGTGCCAGCAGCTCGACAAAAGGCTATAGCAATCAGCCCCAGCATTTT
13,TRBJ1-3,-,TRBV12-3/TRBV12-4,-,CASSSVAGNTIYF,TGTGCCAGCAGTTCGGTTGCTGGAAACACCATATATTTT
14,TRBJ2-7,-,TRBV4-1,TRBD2,CASSAPGLAREQYF,TGCGCCAGCAGCGCACCGGGACTAGCGCGAGAGCAGTACTTC
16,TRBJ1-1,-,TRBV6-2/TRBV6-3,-,CASSYSYRDIHTEAFF,TGTGCCAGCAGTTACTCGTACCGGGACATCCACACTGAAGCTTTCTTT
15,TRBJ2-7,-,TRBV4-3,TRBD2,CASSQYGLGDYEQYF,TGCGCCAGCAGCCAGTATGGACTAGGAGACTACGAGCAGTACTTC
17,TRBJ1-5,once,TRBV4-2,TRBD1,CASSLRDRGLSNQPQHF,TGTGCCAGCAGCCTCCGGGACAGGGGGCTCAGCAATCAGCCCCAGCATTTT
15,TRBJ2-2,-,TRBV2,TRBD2,CASSLTSGNTGELFF,TGTGCCAGCAGTCTAACTAGCGGGAACACCGGGGAGCTGTTTTTT
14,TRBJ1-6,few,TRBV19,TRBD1,CASISGQQNSPLHF,TGTGCCAGTATCTCGGGACAGCAAAATTCACCCCTCCACTTT
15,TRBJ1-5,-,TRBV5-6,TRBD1,CASSSGTGGFQPQHF,TGTGCCAGCAGCTCCGGGACAGGGGGATTTCAGCCCCAGCATTTT
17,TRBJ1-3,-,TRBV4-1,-,CASSQDWEGFVGNTIYF,TGCGCCAGCAGCCAAGATTGGGAGGGGTTCGTGGGAAACACCATATATTTT
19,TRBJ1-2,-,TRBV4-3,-,CASSQETAGNLPVNYGYTF,TGCGCCAGCAGCCAAGAAACGGCGGGAAACTTACCCGTAAACTATGGCTACACCTTC
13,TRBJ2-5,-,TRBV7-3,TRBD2,CASSFRGGETQYF,TGTGCCAGCAGCTTCCGGGGGGGCGAGACCCAGTACTTC
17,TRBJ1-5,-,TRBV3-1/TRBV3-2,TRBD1,CASSQGSTGVRNQPQHF,TGTGCCAGCAGCCAAGGTTCAACAGGGGTTCGGAATCAGCCCCAGCATTTT
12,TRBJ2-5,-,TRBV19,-,CASSEASRTQYF,TGTGCCAGTAGTGAGGCCTCCCGGACCCAGTACTTC
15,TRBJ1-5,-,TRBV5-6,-,CASSLGTAYNQPQHF,TGTGCCAGCAGCTTGGGCACAGCTTACAATCAGCCCCAGCATTTT
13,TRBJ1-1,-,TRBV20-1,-,CSASGGQGTEAFF,TGCAGTGCTAGTGGGGGGCAGGGCACTGAAGCTTTCTTT
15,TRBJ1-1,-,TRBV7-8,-,CASSLAQGFGTEAFF,TGTGCCAGCAGCTTAGCCCAGGGTTTTGGCACTGAAGCTTTCTTT
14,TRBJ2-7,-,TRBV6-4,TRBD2,CASSDGTSGGEQYF,TGTGCCAGCAGTGACGGGACTAGCGGGGGCGAGCAGTACTTC
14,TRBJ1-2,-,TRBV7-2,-,CASSLGGSDYGYTF,TGTGCCAGCAGCTTAGGCGGGTCCGACTATGGCTACACCTTC
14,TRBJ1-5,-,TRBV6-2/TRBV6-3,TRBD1,CASSLDRGGQPQHF,TGTGCCAGCAGCCTCGACAGGGGCGGACAGCCCCAGCATTTT
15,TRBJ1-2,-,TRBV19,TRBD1,CASKVRDRGTNGYTF,TGTGCCAGTAAAGTCCGGGACAGGGGCACAAATGGCTACACCTTC
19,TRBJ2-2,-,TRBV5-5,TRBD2,CASSISFGTSGANTGELFF,TGTGCCAGCAGCATCAGCTTTGGGACTAGCGGGGCTAACACCGGGGAGCTGTTTTTT
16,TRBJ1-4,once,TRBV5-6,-,CASSADSGSTNEKLFF,TGTGCCAGCAGCGCCGACAGTGGATCAACTAATGAAAAACTGTTTTTT
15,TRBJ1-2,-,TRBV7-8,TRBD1,CASSDTGGAYYGYTF,TGTGCCAGCAGCGATACAGGGGGCGCGTATTATGGCTACACCTTC
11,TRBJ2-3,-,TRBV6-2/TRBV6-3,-,CASSSRDTQYF,TGTGCCAGCAGTTCCCGGGATACGCAGTATTTT
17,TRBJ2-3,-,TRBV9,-,CASSAPGGARVTDTQYF,TGTGCCAGCAGCGCACCTGGGGGGGCCAGGGTTACAGATACGCAGTATTTT
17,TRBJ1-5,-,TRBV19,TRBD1,CASSKDRGGYRNQPQHF,TGTGCCAGTAGTAAGGACAGGGGGGGATATCGCAATCAGCCCCAGCATTTT
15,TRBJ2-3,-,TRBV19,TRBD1,CASSMDRASTDTQYF,TGTGCCAGTAGTATGGACAGGGCTAGCACAGATACGCAGTATTTT
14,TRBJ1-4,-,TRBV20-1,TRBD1,CSASGNRGREKLFF,TGCAGTGCTAGTGGAAACAGGGGCAGGGAAAAACTGTTTTTT
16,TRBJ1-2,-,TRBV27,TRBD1,CASSSQTGGMGYGYTF,TGTGCCAGCAGTTCCCAGACAGGGGGCATGGGCTATGGCTACACCTTC
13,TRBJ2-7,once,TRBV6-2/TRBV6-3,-,CASSSTGFYEQYF,TGTGCCAGCAGCTCGACAGGATTCTACGAGCAGTACTTC
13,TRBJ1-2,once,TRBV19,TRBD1,CASSRQGTGGYTF,TGTGCCAGTAGTAGACAGGGGACAGGGGGCTACACCTTC
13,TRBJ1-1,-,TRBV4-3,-,CASSQDSYTEAFF,TGCGCCAGCAGCCAAGACAGTTACACTGAAGCTTTCTTT
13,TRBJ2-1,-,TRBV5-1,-,CASSSGNDNEQFF,TGCGCCAGCAGCTCGGGAAACGACAATGAGCAGTTCTTC
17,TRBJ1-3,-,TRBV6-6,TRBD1,CASSREGQGSSGNTIYF,TGTGCCAGCAGTCGCGAGGGACAGGGGAGCTCTGGAAACACCATATATTTT
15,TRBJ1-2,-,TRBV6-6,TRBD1,CASSSPGQGIYGYTF,TGTGCCAGCAGCTCACCGGGACAGGGTATTTATGGCTACACCTTC
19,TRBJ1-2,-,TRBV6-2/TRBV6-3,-,CASSYSSNVRAGLSYGYTF,TGTGCCAGCAGTTACTCGTCGAACGTCCGGGCAGGACTCAGCTATGGCTACACCTTC
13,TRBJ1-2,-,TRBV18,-,CASSPQGHYGYTF,TGTGCCAGCTCACCTCAGGGTCACTATGGCTACACCTTC
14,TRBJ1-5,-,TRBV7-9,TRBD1,CASSFSGGNQPQHF,TGTGCCAGCAGCTTTTCAGGGGGAAATCAGCCCCAGCATTTT
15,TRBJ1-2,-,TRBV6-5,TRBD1,CASTTWDRSNYGYTF,TGTGCCAGCACCACGTGGGACAGATCTAACTATGGCTACACCTTC
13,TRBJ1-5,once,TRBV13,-,CASSLRGKRPQHF,TGTGCCAGCAGCTTAAGGGGTAAACGGCCCCAGCATTTT
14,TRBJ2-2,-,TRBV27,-,CASSPGLATGELFF,TGTGCCAGCAGTCCAGGACTCGCCACCGGGGAGCTGTTTTTT
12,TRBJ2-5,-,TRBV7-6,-,CASSLSRETQYF,TGTGCCAGCAGCTTGTCGCGAGAGACCCAGTACTTC